Sequencing of this TCR beta chain was carried out in a study of early T cells in non-severe SARS-CoV-2 infection. On the study more broadly: Investigators sequenced bulk RNA drawn from unsorted whole blood, and chains remained unpaired. Study results and caveats: VDJdb matches were skewed toward anti-spike CD8 T cell responses.

The length of the CDR3 is 15 residues. V shed 1 base and J 3 bases; nucleotides not matched to a gene: 6. Individual cDNA molecules carried attached unique molecular identifiers. TCRdb ran MiXCR on the 5' RACE reads and lists one entry per CDR3 protein. The sample contains about 64,000 distinct CDR3 sequences, 10% to 15% of which appear only once. Note on this clonotype: The target antigen is unknown.

The sequence derives from an adult who was a healthcare worker with PCR-confirmed SARS-CoV-2 infection or an uninfected control (not recorded which). Sequenced: whole blood. The rearrangement uses TRBV12-3 or TRBV12-4 and TRBJ2-7, with TRBD1 matching 7 bases. Here the CDR3 DNA reads TGTGCCAGCAGTTTAGGGACAGGCCTCTTCTACGAGCAGTACTTC. Its translation is CASSLGTGLFYEQYF.